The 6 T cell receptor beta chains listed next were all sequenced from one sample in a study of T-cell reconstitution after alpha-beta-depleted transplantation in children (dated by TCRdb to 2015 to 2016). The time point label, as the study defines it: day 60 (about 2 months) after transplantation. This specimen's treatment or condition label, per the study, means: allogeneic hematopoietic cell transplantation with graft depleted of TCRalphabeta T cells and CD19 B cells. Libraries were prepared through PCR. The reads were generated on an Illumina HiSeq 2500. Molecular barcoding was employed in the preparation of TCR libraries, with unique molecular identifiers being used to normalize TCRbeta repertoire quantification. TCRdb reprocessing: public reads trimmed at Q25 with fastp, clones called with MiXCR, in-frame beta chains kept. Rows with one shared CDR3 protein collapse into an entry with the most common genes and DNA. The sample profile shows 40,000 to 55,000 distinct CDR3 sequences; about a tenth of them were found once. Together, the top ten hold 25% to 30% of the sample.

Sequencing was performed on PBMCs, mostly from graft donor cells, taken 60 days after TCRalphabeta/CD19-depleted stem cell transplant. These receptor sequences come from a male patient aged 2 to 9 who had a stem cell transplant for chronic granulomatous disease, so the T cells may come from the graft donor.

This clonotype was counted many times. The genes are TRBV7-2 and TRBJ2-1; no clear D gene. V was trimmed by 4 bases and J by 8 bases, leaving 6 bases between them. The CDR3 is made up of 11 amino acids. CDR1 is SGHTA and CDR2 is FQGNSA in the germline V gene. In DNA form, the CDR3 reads TGTGCCAGCAGCTCCTTCGATGAGCAGTTCTTC. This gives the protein CASSSFDEQFF.

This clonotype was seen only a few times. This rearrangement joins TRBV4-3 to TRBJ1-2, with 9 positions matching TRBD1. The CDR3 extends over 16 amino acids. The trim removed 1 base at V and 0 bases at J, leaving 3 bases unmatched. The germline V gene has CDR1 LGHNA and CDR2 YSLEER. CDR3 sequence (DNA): TGCGCCAGCAGCCAAGTACAGGGGGCGGCTAACTATGGCTACACCTTC. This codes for CASSQVQGAANYGYTF.

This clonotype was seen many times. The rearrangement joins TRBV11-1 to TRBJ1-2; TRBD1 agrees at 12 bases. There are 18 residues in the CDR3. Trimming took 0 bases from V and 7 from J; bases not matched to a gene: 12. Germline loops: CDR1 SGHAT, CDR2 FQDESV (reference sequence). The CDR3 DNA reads TGTGCCAGCAGCTTAGCGCGGGGACAGGGGGCGCGGCTCCCTGGCTACACCTTC. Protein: CASSLARGQGARLPGYTF.

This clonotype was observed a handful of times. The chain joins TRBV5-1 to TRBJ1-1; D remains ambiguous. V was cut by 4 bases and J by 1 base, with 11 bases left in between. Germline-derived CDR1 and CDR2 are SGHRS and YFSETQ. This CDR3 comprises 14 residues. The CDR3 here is CASSPLFGNTEAFF. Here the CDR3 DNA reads TGCGCCAGCAGCCCGTTATTTGGGAACACTGAAGCTTTCTTT.

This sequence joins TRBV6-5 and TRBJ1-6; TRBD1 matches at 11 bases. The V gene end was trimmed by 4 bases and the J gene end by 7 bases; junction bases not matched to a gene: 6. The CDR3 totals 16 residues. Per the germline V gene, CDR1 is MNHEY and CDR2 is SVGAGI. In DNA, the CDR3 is TGTGCCAGCAGTTCTCGGACAGGGGGCGGGAATTCACCCCTCCACTTT. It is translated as CASSSRTGGGNSPLHF.

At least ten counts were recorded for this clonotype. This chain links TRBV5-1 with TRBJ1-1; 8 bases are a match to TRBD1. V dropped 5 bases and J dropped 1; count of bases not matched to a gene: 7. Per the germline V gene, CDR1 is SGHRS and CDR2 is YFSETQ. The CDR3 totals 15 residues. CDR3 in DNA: TGCGCCAGCAGACCTCAGGGGGCAAAGAACACTGAAGCTTTCTTT. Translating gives CASRPQGAKNTEAFF. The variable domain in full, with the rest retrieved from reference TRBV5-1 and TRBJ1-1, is KAGVTQTPRYLIKTRGQQVTLSCSPISGHRSVSWYQQTPGQGLQFLFEYFSETQRNKGNFPGRFSGRQFSNSRSEMNVSTLELGDSALYLCASRPQGAKNTEAFFGQGTRLTVV.